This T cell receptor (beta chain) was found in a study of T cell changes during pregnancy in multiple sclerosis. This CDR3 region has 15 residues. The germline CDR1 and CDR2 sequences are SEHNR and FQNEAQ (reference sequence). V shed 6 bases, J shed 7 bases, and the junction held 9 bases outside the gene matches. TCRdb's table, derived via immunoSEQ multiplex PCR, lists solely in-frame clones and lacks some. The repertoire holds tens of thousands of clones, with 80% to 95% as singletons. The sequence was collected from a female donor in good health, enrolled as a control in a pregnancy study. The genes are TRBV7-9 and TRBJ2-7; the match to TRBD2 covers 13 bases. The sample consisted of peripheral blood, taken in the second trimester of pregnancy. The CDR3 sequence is CASSLPTSGRTEQYF. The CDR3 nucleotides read TGTGCCAGCAGTCTTCCGACTAGCGGGAGGACTGAGCAGTACTTC.